This T cell receptor beta chain was found in a study of breast tumors, draining lymph nodes, adjacent tissues. Study findings and constraints: Luminal-like breast cancer showed significantly greater tumor-nontumor repertoire similarity than basal-like breast cancer did.

The CDR3 totals 13 residues. After removal of 6 bases from V and 8 bases from J, the junction contained 6 bases not matched to a gene. Germline CDR1 reads ENHRY; CDR2 reads SYGVKD. TCRdb re-analysed the multiplex PCR reads in MiXCR, keeping a single row per CDR3 protein. The sample includes around 130,000 distinct CDR3 sequences, 20% to 25% seen only once; the top ten take over 2%. Breast cancer patients provided tissue from their axillary draining lymph nodes. At least ten counts were recorded for this clonotype. Its specificity is not known. The receptor was isolated from a female donor with breast cancer. Some clones in this sample may be carry-over from other donors' samples. V is TRBV10-3 and J is TRBJ2-1; 8 nucleotides match TRBD1. The sequencing sample was made of axillary lymph node tissue. The CDR3 is CAIRGQDGHEQFF. CDR3 in DNA: TGTGCCATCAGGGGACAGGATGGCCATGAGCAGTTCTTC.